This T cell receptor (beta chain) was identified in a study of blood T cell repertoires in COVID-19 (dated by TCRdb to 2020 to 2021). Describing the broader study: The collaborator samples originated in the United States, Italy and Spain and spanned the acute and convalescent phases of COVID-19. The prospective study material was composed of cDNA or gDNA derived from T cells, B-cell-depleted T cells, or PBMCs. Subjects who had been exposed to COVID-19, were actively infected with it, or had recovered from it provided the deeply sampled blood TCRbeta repertoires that made up the dataset. The repertoires were released in a freely available public database intended as a resource for research on the immune response to SARS-CoV-2. The samples were drawn from two sources: the first 160 participants of the ongoing ImmuneRACE study, and 1,254 subjects contributed by 6 global collaborators. Sample metadata almost always included a de-identified subject ID, COVID-19 status, age in years and sex. Where available, HLA class I and class II types were taken from metadata supplied by the sample provider and were not determined by assay-based typing.

The immunoSEQ Assay, a bias-controlled multiplex PCR, was used to amplify TCRbeta CDR3 regions from genomic DNA. In the source study's methods: The number of nucleated cells in each sample was estimated by amplification of reference gene primers within the assay. To quantify the absolute abundance of each unique TCRbeta CDR3 rearrangement, sequence reads were collapsed and filtered. Productive Simpson clonality was computed per sample as the square root of Simpson's diversity index over productive rearrangements. TCRdb obtained this table from immuneACCESS and retained in-frame rearrangements with V and J assigned. These tables miss some clones; where compared with another copy, unresolved V genes account for less than half of the shortfall, and the remainder is unexplained. The D gene and trimming were derived from the DNA, and the V and J assignments and clone size from that table. The sample table lists a few hundred thousand clones, about 86% of them with a count of one. The top ten constitute roughly 3.2% of the sample.

The full study reports these points: The amount of clinical and demographic metadata varied by source and participant and was provided uncurated.

Participants in the prospective study were aged about 18 to 90 years, lived in about two dozen United States geographic areas, and enrolled through a virtual design. In the prospective study, cohorts were assigned on the basis of participant-reported clinical history obtained from a screening survey and a study questionnaire. Recovered participants in ImmuneRACE Cohort 3 were defined as having two consecutive negative NP/OP PCR tests, clearance from a healthcare professional, or resolution of symptoms. Mobile phlebotomists in the prospective study collected whole blood, serum and a nasopharyngeal or oropharyngeal swab from every participant. Additional blood draws and questionnaires over an approximately 2-month period could optionally be provided by prospective study participants. Before DNA extraction, blood samples from the prospective study were shipped at room temperature or frozen. On this clone itself: Its antigen target is currently unknown. No much larger clone exists at a distance of one base, and base qualities are not known.

A distance of 14 bases separates the germline ends of V and J, which lose 1 base and 13 bases respectively. The cysteine opens and the phenylalanine closes a CDR3 of 12 amino acids. This entry keeps only the CDR3 DNA: 36 bases, framed from base 1. The germline V gene encodes CDR1 SGHDN and CDR2 FVKESK. Material for sequencing was PBMCs or T cells enriched from blood (not recorded which). This chain joins TRBV14 to TRBJ2-7, with a weak D call of TRBD2 (7 bases match). The TCR sequence derives from a man between 45 and 60 years old who had recovered from COVID-19. At the DNA level, the sequence is TGTGCCAGCAGCCAAGGTCGGGGGGCAGGATACTTC. This translates into CASSQGRGAGYF.